The next 27 T cell receptor beta chains were all read from a single sample in a study of blood T cell repertoires in COVID-19 (dated by TCRdb to 2019 to 2021). The library was obtained by the immunoSEQ multiplex PCR assay. TCRdb stores this immuneACCESS table with in-frame sequences only. Part of the clones is absent; in the studies checked, under half of the shortfall reflects unresolved V genes, and no reason is known for the rest. This sample has about 200,000 clones in its table, and 80% to 85% of those were observed once. Of the sample, roughly 7% is held by the ten largest clones. Source material: PBMCs or T cells enriched from blood (not recorded which). These receptor sequences come from a man in his forties or fifties who had recovered from COVID-19.

This rearrangement joins TRBV6-2 or TRBV6-3 to TRBJ1-6; no firm D call. Trimming took 4 bases from V and 2 from J, leaving 9 bases between them. Per germline, CDR1 MNHEY and CDR2 SVGEGT. This CDR3 spans 15 amino acids. CDR3 bases: TGTGCCAGCAGTTCGCGACAAGCCTATAATTCACCCCTCCACTTT. Its protein product is CASSSRQAYNSPLHF.

The chain carries TRBV13 and TRBJ2-2, with 11 nucleotides matching TRBD2. The length of the CDR3 is 17 residues. Germline V lookup: CDR1 PRHDT, CDR2 FYEKMQ (reference sequence). V was pared by 5 bases and J by 2 bases, with 7 bases of the junction left unmatched. The CDR3 sequence: CASSPYGLAGNTGELFF. The CDR3 nucleotides are TGTGCCAGCAGCCCCTATGGACTAGCGGGTAACACCGGGGAGCTGTTTTTT. Supplemented by reference TRBV13 and TRBJ2-2, the full variable domain reads AAGVIQSPRHLIKEKRETATLKCYPIPRHDTVYWYQQGPGQDPQFLISFYEKMQSDKGSIPDRFSAQQFSDYHSELNMSSLELGDSALYFCASSPYGLAGNTGELFFGEGSRLTVL.

The chain joins TRBV2 to TRBJ2-1, with TRBD2 identical over 7 bases. With 10 bases clipped from V and 4 bases from J, the junction kept 7 bases outside the gene matches. Germline CDR1 is SNHLY and CDR2 is FYNNEI. This CDR3 has 13 amino acids. As DNA, the CDR3 is TGTGCCACCTCGGGGGGTGGGTACAATGAGCAGTTCTTC. Translation gives CATSGGGYNEQFF.

The rearrangement joins TRBV9 to TRBJ1-3; TRBD1 might be the D (5 bases). CDR1 SGDLS and CDR2 YYNGEE come from the germline V gene. Trimming pared 2 bases from V and 6 bases from J, leaving 21 bases between. This CDR3 has 17 residues. CDR3 DNA: TGTGCCAGCAGCGTGGGGGACTTACGCCCTCTGGAAAACACCATATATTTT. Translated, it gives CASSVGDLRPLENTIYF.

The rearrangement links TRBV7-8 to TRBJ1-5; 7 bases fit TRBD1. Germline trimming cut 5 bases from V and 5 bases from J; bases unmatched to any gene: 9. The CDR3 covers 15 residues. Germline V CDR1 and CDR2: SGHVS, FQNEAQ. CDR3 protein: CASSLERDSYQPQHF. The CDR3 DNA sequence: TGTGCCAGCAGCCTTGAACGGGACAGTTATCAGCCCCAGCATTTT.

This chain links TRBV28 with TRBJ1-2; tentatively, D is TRBD1 (6 bases). Germline assignment: CDR1 MDHEN and CDR2 SYDVKM. The V gene lost 5 bases and the J gene lost 5 bases, with 21 bases spanning the gap. The CDR3 contains 16 residues. The CDR3 DNA sequence: TGTGCCAGCAGTCCTAACAAAGCTCGGGGGGCTTATGGCTACACCTTC. Translated, it gives CASSPNKARGAYGYTF.

The rearrangement joins TRBV19 to TRBJ2-5, with TRBD2 matching over 9 bases. From germline, CDR1 is LNHDA and CDR2 SQIVND (reference sequence). V gave up 6 bases and J gave up 2 bases; unmatched junction bases: 7. The CDR3 totals 15 residues. In nucleotides, the CDR3 is TGTGCCAGTAGGCCCAGCGGGGGGCTACAAGAGACCCAGTACTTC. Translated: CASRPSGGLQETQYF.

The V and J genes are TRBV4-3 and TRBJ1-1, with 8 bases matching TRBD1. Germline assignment: CDR1 LGHNA and CDR2 YSLEER. The CDR3 covers 14 residues. With V trimmed by 4 bases and J by 7 bases, 8 bases remained unmatched. DNA for the CDR3: TGCGCCAGCAGCCCTAGGACAGGGTGGGATGAAGCTTTCTTT. This translates into CASSPRTGWDEAFF.

The chain carries TRBV4-2 and TRBJ2-3; 14 nucleotides align to TRBD2. The junction had 6 bases not matched to a gene; V was cut back by 4 bases and J by 0 bases. The CDR3 runs 18 residues. Germline loops: CDR1 LGHNA, CDR2 YNFKEQ. CDR3 nucleotide sequence: TGTGCCAGCAGCCGACTAGCGGGGGGGATAACTAGCACAGATACGCAGTATTTT. This gives the protein CASSRLAGGITSTDTQYF.

The chain uses TRBV3-1 (or the pseudogene TRBV3-2) and TRBJ2-7; possibly TRBD1 for D (6 bases). In germline, CDR1 is LGHDT, CDR2 YNNKEL (reference sequence). The CDR3 runs 16 residues. Trimming removed 5 bases at V and 1 base at J, with 18 bases between. The CDR3 protein is CASSAHPTGSSYEQYF. Here the CDR3 DNA reads TGTGCCAGCAGCGCCCACCCGACAGGATCTTCCTACGAGCAGTACTTC.

This clone turned up a few times. The chain couples TRBV15 to TRBJ1-5; D is undetermined. Germline V lookup: CDR1 LNHNV, CDR2 YYDKDF (reference sequence). This CDR3 has 14 amino acids. V lost 3 bases, J lost 7 bases, and 13 bases lay in between. The CDR3 sequence: CATSRGGGRQPQHF. DNA of the CDR3: TGTGCCACCAGCAGGGGCGGAGGGAGGCAGCCCCAGCATTTT.

This clone occurred a few times. Other DNA sequences within the sample encode an identical CDR3. The CDR3 region has the DNA TGTGCCAGCAGCCTACGAGGGAACACTGAAGCTTTCTTT. Translation: CASSLRGNTEAFF. The chain has TRBV7-9 and TRBJ1-1; D ambiguous. Germline V CDR1 and CDR2: SEHNR, FQNEAQ (reference sequence). The V end lost 5 bases, the J end lost 1 base, and 8 bases lay between the germline ends. There are 13 residues in the CDR3.

This sequence joins TRBV4-1 and TRBJ1-4; 10 nucleotides line up with TRBD1. The J segment lost 4 bases and the V segment lost 2 bases, leaving 4 bases of the junction unmatched. CDR3 size: 16 residues. From germline, CDR1 is MGHRA and CDR2 YSYEKL. The CDR3 DNA is TGCGCCAGCAGCCAAATCCGGACAGGGGGTAATGAAAAACTGTTTTTT. The encoded protein is CASSQIRTGGNEKLFF.

Written as DNA, the CDR3 is TGTGCCAGCAGCTTGGGGCCGGGTCCAGACGAGCAGTACTTC. Translation: CASSLGPGPDEQYF. The chain couples TRBV5-8 to TRBJ2-7; D is unclear. Trimming stripped 0 bases from V and 5 bases from J, with 12 bases between. Germline V gene data show CDR1 as SGHTS and CDR2 as YDEGEE. The CDR3 extends over 14 amino acids.

The chain has TRBV2 and TRBJ1-1; D is unresolved. Per germline, CDR1 SNHLY and CDR2 FYNNEI. The CDR3 spans 13 residues. Trimming removed 4 bases from V and 6 bases from J, with 12 bases in between. CDR3 nucleotides: TGTGCCAGCAGTGTCGAGTCCCAGGCTGAAGCTTTCTTT. Its translation is CASSVESQAEAFF.

This clone appeared a single time. This sequence joins TRBV5-8 and TRBJ2-5; D gene ambiguous. CDR3 size: 12 residues. Germline CDR1 reads SGHTS; CDR2 reads YDEGEE. V was shortened by 2 bases and J by 9 bases, with 11 bases between the two germline ends. The DNA for the CDR3 is TGTGCCAGCAGCTTCCAGACTCCGGCCCAGTACTTC. This translates into CASSFQTPAQYF. Filled out from reference TRBV5-8 and TRBJ2-5, the complete variable domain reads EAGVTQSPTHLIKTRGQQATLRCSPISGHTSVYWYQQALGLGLQFLLWYDEGEERNRGNFPPRFSGRQFPNYSSELNVNALELEDSALYLCASSFQTPAQYFGPGTRLLVL.

The chain combines TRBV6-1 with TRBJ2-2, with D possibly being TRBD1 (5 bases). With 3 bases removed from V and 6 bases from J, the gap between germline ends came to 11 bases. Germline loops: CDR1 MNHNS, CDR2 SASEGT. The CDR3 runs to 14 residues. The CDR3 sequence is CASSDQGSAGELFF. Written as DNA, the CDR3 is TGTGCCAGCAGTGACCAGGGTTCGGCCGGGGAGCTGTTTTTT.

The CDR3 spells CASSETGSNQPQHF. DNA of the CDR3: TGTGCCAGCAGTGAAACAGGGAGCAATCAGCCCCAGCATTTT. V usage is TRBV6-1 and J usage is TRBJ1-5; possible D gene TRBD1, 6 bases. Germline-derived CDR1 and CDR2 are MNHNS and SASEGT. Trimming pared 2 bases from V and 1 base from J, leaving 6 bases between. The CDR3 spans 14 residues.

V usage is TRBV5-4 and J usage is TRBJ1-4, with TRBD1 identical over 8 bases. CDR3 length: 14 amino acids. The J segment lost 8 bases and the V segment lost 4 bases, leaving 7 bases of the junction unmatched. Germline values: CDR1 SGHNT, CDR2 YYREEE (reference sequence). CDR3 region: CASSQDRAGEKLFF. CDR3 DNA: TGTGCCAGCAGCCAGGACAGGGCTGGGGAAAAACTGTTTTTT.

The V gene is TRBV7-9, the J gene TRBJ2-1; tentatively, D is TRBD1 (7 bases). Between the trimmed V and J ends, which lost 10 bases and 4 bases, there was a span of 14 bases. The CDR3 runs to 13 residues. Germline CDR1 SEHNR, CDR2 FQNEAQ (reference sequence). The CDR3 protein is CATRGAAYNEQFF. The CDR3 coding sequence is TGTGCCACCAGGGGGGCCGCTTACAATGAGCAGTTCTTC. Looking up the rest from reference TRBV7-9 and TRBJ2-1 gives the full variable domain: DTGVSQNPRHKITKRGQNVTFRCDPISEHNRLYWYRQTLGQGPEFLTYFQNEAQLEKSRLLSDRFSAERPKGSFSTLEIQRTEQGDSAMYLCATRGAAYNEQFFGPGTRLTVL.

The V call is TRBV6-2 or TRBV6-3, the J call TRBJ2-5, with D unclear. Germline CDR1 and CDR2: MNHEY and SVGEGT. This CDR3 comprises 14 residues. V was shortened by 4 bases and J by 2 bases, with 11 bases between the two germline ends. CDR3 sequence: CASSSSAPQETQYF. The CDR3 coding sequence is TGTGCCAGCAGTTCCTCCGCGCCACAAGAGACCCAGTACTTC.

V is TRBV5-6 and J is TRBJ2-1; D is unclear. Germline V CDR1 and CDR2: SGHDT, YYEEEE. The CDR3 is 12 amino acids. V gave up 1 base and J gave up 7 bases, with 6 bases separating them. The CDR3 loop reads CASSLSENEQFF. The CDR3 bases are TGTGCCAGCAGCTTGTCAGAAAATGAGCAGTTCTTC.

This sequence joins TRBV5-1 and TRBJ1-6; 7 bases are shared with TRBD1. The CDR3 loop spans 16 amino acids. Germline lookup yields CDR1 SGHRS and CDR2 YFSETQ. V trimming: 4 bases; J trimming: 10 bases; junction bases outside the gene matches: 14. CDR3 DNA sequence: TGCGCCAGCAGCCCATTCCGCGACAGGGCTGGATCACCCCTCCACTTT. It is translated as CASSPFRDRAGSPLHF.

In its sample, this clone was seen a few times. V and J are TRBV7-2 and TRBJ2-7; a possible D gene is TRBD1 (6 bases). Trimming pared 5 bases from V and 4 bases from J, leaving 15 bases between. The CDR3 is 14 residues long. Germline V gives CDR1 SGHTA, CDR2 FQGNSA. DNA of the CDR3: TGTGCCAGCAGCCCCCCGGGGACACAGTACGAGCAGTACTTC. This gives the protein CASSPPGTQYEQYF.

The chain links TRBV11-2 to TRBJ2-3; 7 bases agree with TRBD2. Germline loops: CDR1 SGHAT, CDR2 FQNNGV. This CDR3 is built from 14 residues. Germline trimming cut 4 bases from V and 0 bases from J; bases unmatched to any gene: 1. Here the CDR3 reads CASSYGGSTDTQYF. As DNA, the CDR3 is TGTGCCAGCAGCTACGGGGGGAGCACAGATACGCAGTATTTT.

This chain links TRBV9 with TRBJ1-4; 8 bases fit TRBD1. Unmatched junction bases numbered 2, after V lost 0 bases and J lost 1 base. This CDR3 comprises 16 residues. Looked up from germline, CDR1 is SGDLS and CDR2 is YYNGEE. The CDR3 DNA sequence: TGTGCCAGCAGCGTAGGGACAGGGAGAACTAATGAAAAACTGTTTTTT. This gives the protein CASSVGTGRTNEKLFF.

This clone was counted ten times or more. The chain recombines TRBV5-1 with TRBJ2-5; 8 nucleotides line up with TRBD2. The ends lost 3 bases at V and 5 bases at J; junction bases unmatched: 9. The germline CDR1 and CDR2 sequences are SGHRS and YFSETQ. The CDR3 spans 15 residues. CDR3 region: CASSYSGTQGETQYF. The CDR3, as DNA: TGCGCCAGCAGCTATAGCGGGACCCAAGGGGAGACCCAGTACTTC.